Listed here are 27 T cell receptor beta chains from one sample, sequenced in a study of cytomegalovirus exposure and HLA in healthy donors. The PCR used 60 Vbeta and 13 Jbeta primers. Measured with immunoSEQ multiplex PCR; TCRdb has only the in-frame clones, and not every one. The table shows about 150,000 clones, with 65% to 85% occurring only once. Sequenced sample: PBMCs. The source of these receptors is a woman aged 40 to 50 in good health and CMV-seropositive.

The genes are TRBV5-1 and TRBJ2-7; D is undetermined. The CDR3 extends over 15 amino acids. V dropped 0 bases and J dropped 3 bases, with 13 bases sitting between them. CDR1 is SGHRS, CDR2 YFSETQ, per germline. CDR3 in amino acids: CASSLGTGDLYEQYF. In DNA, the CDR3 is TGCGCCAGCAGCTTGGGAACCGGAGACCTCTACGAGCAGTACTTC. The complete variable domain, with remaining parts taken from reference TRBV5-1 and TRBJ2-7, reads KAGVTQTPRYLIKTRGQQVTLSCSPISGHRSVSWYQQTPGQGLQFLFEYFSETQRNKGNFPGRFSGRQFSNSRSEMNVSTLELGDSALYLCASSLGTGDLYEQYFGPGTRLTVT.

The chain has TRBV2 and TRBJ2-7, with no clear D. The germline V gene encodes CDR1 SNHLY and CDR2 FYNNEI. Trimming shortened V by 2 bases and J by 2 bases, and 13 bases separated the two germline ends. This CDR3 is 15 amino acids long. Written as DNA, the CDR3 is TGTGCCAGCAGTGAACAGAGGAAAACTACCTACGAGCAGTACTTC. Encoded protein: CASSEQRKTTYEQYF. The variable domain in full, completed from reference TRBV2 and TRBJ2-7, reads EPEVTQTPSHQVTQMGQEVILRCVPISNHLYFYWYRQILGQKVEFLVSFYNNEISEKSEIFDDQFSVERPDGSNFTLKIRSTKLEDSAMYFCASSEQRKTTYEQYFGPGTRLTVT.

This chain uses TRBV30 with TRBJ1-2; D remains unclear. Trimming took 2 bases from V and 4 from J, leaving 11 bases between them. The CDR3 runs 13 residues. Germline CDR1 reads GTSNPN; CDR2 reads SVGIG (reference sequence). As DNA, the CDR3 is TGTGCCTGGAGTTTGCAGGTTTCCTATGGCTACACCTTC. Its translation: CAWSLQVSYGYTF.

The CDR3 DNA reads TGTGCCAGCAGTTTGGGGACAGGGGTTCAGCCCCAGCATTTT. This sequence encodes CASSLGTGVQPQHF. This sequence joins TRBV28 and TRBJ1-5; 10 positions match TRBD1. V shed 3 bases, J shed 6 bases, and the junction held 2 bases outside the gene matches. The germline V gene has CDR1 MDHEN and CDR2 SYDVKM. The CDR3 has 14 amino acids.

The CDR3 is CASSAGLAGYNEQFF. The CDR3 nucleotides read TGTGCCAGTAGTGCGGGACTAGCGGGGTACAATGAGCAGTTCTTC. The chain carries TRBV19 and TRBJ2-1; 13 nucleotides match TRBD2. CDR3 length: 15 amino acids. With V trimmed by 5 bases and J by 4 bases, 2 bases remained unmatched. CDR1 is LNHDA, CDR2 SQIVND, per germline (reference sequence). Full variable domain (rest looked up from reference TRBV19 and TRBJ2-1): DGGITQSPKYLFRKEGQNVTLSCEQNLNHDAMYWYRQDPGQGLRLIYYSQIVNDFQKGDIAEGYSVSREKKESFPLTVTSAQKNPTAFYLCASSAGLAGYNEQFFGPGTRLTVL.

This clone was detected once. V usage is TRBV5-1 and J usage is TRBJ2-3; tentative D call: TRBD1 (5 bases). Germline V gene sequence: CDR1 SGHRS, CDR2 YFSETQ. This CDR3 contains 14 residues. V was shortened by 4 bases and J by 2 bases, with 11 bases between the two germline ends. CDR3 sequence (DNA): TGCGCCAGCAGCCTAGGGGATGTCACAGATACGCAGTATTTT. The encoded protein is CASSLGDVTDTQYF.

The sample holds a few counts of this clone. The CDR3 loop is CASSQQGAPLETQYF. In DNA, the CDR3 is TGTGCCAGCAGCCAACAGGGGGCACCTTTGGAGACCCAGTACTTC. This chain uses TRBV2 with TRBJ2-5; 9 bases match TRBD1. Losses at the gene ends were 6 bases for V and 5 bases for J; bases not matched to a gene: 10. The CDR3 extends over 15 amino acids. In germline, CDR1 is SNHLY, CDR2 FYNNEI.

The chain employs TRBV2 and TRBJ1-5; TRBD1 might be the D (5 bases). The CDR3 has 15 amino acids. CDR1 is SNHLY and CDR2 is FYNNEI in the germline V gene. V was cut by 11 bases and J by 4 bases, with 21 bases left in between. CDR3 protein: CACSAGGFENQPQHF. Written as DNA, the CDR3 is TGTGCCTGCTCAGCGGGGGGATTTGAAAATCAGCCCCAGCATTTT. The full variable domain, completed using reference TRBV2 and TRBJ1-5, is EPEVTQTPSHQVTQMGQEVILRCVPISNHLYFYWYRQILGQKVEFLVSFYNNEISEKSEIFDDQFSVERPDGSNFTLKIRSTKLEDSAMYFCACSAGGFENQPQHFGDGTRLSIL.

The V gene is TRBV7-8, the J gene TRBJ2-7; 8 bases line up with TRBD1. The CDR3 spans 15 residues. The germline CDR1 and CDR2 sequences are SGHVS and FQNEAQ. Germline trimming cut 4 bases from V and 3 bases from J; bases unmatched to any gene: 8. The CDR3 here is CASSSLRTGSYEQYF. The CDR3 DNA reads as TGTGCCAGCAGCTCGCTAAGGACAGGGAGCTACGAGCAGTACTTC.

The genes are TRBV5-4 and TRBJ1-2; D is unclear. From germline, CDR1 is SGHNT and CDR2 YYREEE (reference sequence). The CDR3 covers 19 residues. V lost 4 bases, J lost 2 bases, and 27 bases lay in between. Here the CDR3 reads CASSASGIPIGVGNYGYTF. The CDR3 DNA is TGTGCCAGCAGCGCCTCCGGGATCCCGATTGGGGTTGGCAACTATGGCTACACCTTC.

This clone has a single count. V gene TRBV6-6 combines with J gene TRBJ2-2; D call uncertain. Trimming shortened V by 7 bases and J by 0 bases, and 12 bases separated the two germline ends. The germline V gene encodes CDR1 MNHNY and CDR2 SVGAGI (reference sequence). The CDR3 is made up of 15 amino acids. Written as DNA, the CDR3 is TGTGCCAGCAACGGCGTCCTAGCGAACACCGGGGAGCTGTTTTTT. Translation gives CASNGVLANTGELFF.

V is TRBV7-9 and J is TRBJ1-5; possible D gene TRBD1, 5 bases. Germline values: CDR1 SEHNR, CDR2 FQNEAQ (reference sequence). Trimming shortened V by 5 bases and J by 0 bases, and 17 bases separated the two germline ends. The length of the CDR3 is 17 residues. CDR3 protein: CASSREMGPYSNQPQHF. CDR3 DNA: TGTGCCAGCAGCCGGGAGATGGGGCCATATAGCAATCAGCCCCAGCATTTT.

The CDR3 loop is CARSLGQGSYEQYF. The DNA for the CDR3 is TGTGCCAGAAGCTTGGGACAGGGGTCCTACGAGCAGTACTTC. The J gene is TRBJ2-7, the V gene TRBV5-3; 8 bases match TRBD1. TRBV5-3 belongs to the ORF category, with a function that is uncertain. The CDR3 has 14 residues. Trimming removed 0 bases from V and 1 base from J; junction bases left unmatched: 0.

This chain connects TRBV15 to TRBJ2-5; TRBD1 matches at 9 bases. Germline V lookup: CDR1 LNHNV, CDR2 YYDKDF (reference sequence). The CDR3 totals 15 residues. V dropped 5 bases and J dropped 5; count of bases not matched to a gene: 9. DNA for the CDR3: TGTGCCACCAGCGGCCGGGACAGGGTTGGGGAGACCCAGTACTTC. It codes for CATSGRDRVGETQYF.

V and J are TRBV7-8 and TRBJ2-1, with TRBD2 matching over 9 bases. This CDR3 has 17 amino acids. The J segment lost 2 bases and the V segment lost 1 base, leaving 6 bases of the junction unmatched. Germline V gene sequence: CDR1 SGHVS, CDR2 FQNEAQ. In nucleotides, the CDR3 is TGTGCCAGCAGCTTAGGTATCCCTAGCGGGACCTACAATGAGCAGTTCTTC. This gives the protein CASSLGIPSGTYNEQFF. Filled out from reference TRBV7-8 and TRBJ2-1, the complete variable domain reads GAGVSQSPRYKVAKRGQDVALRCDPISGHVSLFWYQQALGQGPEFLTYFQNEAQLDKSGLPSDRFFAERPEGSVSTLKIQRTQQEDSAVYLCASSLGIPSGTYNEQFFGPGTRLTVL.

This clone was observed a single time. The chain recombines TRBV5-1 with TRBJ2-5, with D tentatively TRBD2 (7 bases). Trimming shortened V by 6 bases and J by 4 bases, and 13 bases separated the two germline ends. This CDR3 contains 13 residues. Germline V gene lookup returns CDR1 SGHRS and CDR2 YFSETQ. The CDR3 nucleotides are TGCGCCAGCAAGGGGGGGGCTCGAGAGACCCAGTACTTC. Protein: CASKGGARETQYF.

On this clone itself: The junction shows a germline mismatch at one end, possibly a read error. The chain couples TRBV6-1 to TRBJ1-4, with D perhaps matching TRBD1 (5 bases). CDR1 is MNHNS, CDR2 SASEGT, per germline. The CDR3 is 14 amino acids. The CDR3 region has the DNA TGTGCCAGCAGTGTAACAGGTCTTAATGAAAGACTGTTTTTT. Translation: CASSVTGLNERLFF.

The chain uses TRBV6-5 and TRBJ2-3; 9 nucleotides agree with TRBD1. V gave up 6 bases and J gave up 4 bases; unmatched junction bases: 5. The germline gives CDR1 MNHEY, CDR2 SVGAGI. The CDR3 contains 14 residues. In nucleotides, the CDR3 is TGTGCCAGCAGCCATAGGACAGGGGCAGATACGCAGTATTTT. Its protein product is CASSHRTGADTQYF.

In DNA, the CDR3 is TGTGCCAGCAGCGTAGCTCCGGACAACATTATGAACACTGAAGCTTTCTTT. Protein: CASSVAPDNIMNTEAFF. This chain uses TRBV9 with TRBJ1-1, with D perhaps TRBD1 (5 bases). Germline V gives CDR1 SGDLS, CDR2 YYNGEE. This CDR3 is built from 17 residues. V was shortened by 0 bases and J by 0 bases, with 15 bases between the two germline ends.

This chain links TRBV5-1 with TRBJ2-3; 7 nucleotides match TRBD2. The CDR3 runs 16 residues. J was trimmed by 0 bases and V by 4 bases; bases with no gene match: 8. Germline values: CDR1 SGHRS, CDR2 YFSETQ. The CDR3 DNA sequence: TGCGCCAGCAGCGTGAGACTAGCACTGAGCACAGATACGCAGTATTTT. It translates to CASSVRLALSTDTQYF. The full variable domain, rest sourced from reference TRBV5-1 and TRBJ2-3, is KAGVTQTPRYLIKTRGQQVTLSCSPISGHRSVSWYQQTPGQGLQFLFEYFSETQRNKGNFPGRFSGRQFSNSRSEMNVSTLELGDSALYLCASSVRLALSTDTQYFGPGTRLTVL.

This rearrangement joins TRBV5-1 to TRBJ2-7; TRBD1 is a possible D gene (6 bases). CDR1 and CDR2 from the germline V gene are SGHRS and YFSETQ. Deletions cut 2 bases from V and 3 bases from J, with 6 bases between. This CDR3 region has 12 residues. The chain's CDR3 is CASSFRGYEQYF. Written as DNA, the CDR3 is TGCGCCAGCAGCTTCAGGGGCTACGAGCAGTACTTC.

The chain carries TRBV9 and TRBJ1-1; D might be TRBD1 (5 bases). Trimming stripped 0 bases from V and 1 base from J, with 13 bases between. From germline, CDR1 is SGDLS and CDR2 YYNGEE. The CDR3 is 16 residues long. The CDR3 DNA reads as TGTGCCAGCAGCGTAGCTGGGGGGGGGAGGAACACTGAAGCTTTCTTT. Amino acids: CASSVAGGGRNTEAFF.

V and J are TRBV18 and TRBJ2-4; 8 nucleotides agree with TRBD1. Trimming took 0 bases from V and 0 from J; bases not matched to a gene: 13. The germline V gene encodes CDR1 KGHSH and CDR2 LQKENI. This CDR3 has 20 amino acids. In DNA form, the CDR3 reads TGTGCCAGCTCACCACCTGTTACCAGGGACAGGAGGCTAGCCAAAAACATTCAGTACTTC. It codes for CASSPPVTRDRRLAKNIQYF.

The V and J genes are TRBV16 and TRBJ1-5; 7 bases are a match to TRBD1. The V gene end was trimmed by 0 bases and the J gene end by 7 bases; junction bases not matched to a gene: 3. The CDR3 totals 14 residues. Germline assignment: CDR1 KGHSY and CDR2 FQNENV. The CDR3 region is CASSQSRGHQPQHF. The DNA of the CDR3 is TGTGCCAGCAGCCAATCAAGGGGGCACCAGCCCCAGCATTTT.

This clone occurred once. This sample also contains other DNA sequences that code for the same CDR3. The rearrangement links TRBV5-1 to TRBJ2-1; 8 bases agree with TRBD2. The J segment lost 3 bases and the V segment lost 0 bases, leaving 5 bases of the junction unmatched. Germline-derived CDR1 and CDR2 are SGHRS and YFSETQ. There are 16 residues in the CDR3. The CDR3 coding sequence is TGCGCCAGCAGCTTGGCTCCCAGCGGGAGCTACAATGAGCAGTTCTTC. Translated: CASSLAPSGSYNEQFF. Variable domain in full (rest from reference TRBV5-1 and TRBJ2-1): KAGVTQTPRYLIKTRGQQVTLSCSPISGHRSVSWYQQTPGQGLQFLFEYFSETQRNKGNFPGRFSGRQFSNSRSEMNVSTLELGDSALYLCASSLAPSGSYNEQFFGPGTRLTVL.

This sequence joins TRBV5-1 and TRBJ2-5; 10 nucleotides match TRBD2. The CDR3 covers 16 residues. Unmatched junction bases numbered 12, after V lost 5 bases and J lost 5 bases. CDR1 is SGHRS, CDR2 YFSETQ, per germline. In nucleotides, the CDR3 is TGCGCCAGCAGGTCGGAGAGCGGGAGGGCCGGGGAGACCCAGTACTTC. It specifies CASRSESGRAGETQYF.

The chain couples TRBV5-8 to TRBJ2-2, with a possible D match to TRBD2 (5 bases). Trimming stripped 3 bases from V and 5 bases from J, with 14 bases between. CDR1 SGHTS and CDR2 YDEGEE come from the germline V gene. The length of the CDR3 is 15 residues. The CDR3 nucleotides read TGTGCCAGCAGCTGGATGGGGAGACGTACCGGGGAGCTGTTTTTT. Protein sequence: CASSWMGRRTGELFF.